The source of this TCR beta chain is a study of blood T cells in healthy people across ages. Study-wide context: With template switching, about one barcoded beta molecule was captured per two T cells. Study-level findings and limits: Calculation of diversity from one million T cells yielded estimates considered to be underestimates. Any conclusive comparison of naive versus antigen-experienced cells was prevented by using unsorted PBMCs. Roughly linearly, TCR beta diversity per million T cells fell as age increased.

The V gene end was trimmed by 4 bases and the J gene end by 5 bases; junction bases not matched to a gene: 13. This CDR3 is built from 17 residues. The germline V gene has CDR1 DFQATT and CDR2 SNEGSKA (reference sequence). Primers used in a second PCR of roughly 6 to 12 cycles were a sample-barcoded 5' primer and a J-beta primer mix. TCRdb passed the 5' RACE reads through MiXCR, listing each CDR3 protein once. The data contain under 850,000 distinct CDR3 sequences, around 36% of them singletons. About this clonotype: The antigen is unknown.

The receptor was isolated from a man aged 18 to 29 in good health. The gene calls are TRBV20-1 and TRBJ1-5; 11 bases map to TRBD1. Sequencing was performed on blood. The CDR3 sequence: CSAMTGTGGQGYQPQHF. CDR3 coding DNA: TGCAGTGCTATGACCGGGACAGGGGGTCAGGGCTATCAGCCCCAGCATTTT.